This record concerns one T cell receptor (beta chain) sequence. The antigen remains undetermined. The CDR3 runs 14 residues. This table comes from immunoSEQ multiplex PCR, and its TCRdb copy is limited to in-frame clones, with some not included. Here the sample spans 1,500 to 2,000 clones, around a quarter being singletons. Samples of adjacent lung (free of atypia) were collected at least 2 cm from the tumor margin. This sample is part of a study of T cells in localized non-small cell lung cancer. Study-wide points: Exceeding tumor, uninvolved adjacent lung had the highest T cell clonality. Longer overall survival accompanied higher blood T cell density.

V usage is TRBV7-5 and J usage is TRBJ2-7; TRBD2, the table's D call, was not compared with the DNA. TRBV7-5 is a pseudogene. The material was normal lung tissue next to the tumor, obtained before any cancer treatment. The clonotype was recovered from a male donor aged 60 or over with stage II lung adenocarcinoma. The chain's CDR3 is CASSLDGSRYEQYF. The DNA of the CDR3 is TGTGCCAGCAGCTTAGACGGGAGTAGGTACGAGCAGTACTTC.